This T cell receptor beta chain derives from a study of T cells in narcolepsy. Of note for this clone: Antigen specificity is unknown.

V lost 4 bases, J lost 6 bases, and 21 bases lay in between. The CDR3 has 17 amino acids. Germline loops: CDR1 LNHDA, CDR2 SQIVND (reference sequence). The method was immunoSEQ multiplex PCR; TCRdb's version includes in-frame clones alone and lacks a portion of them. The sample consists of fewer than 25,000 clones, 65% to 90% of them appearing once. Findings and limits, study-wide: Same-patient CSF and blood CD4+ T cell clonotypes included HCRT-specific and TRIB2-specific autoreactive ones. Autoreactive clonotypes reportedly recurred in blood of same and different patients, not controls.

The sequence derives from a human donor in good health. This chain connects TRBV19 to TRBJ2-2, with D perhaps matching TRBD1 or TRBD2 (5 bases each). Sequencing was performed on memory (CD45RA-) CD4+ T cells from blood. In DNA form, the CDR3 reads TGTGCCAGTAGTAGCCGGGACGGTCTAGCTATTTCCGGGGAGCTGTTTTTT. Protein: CASSSRDGLAISGELFF.